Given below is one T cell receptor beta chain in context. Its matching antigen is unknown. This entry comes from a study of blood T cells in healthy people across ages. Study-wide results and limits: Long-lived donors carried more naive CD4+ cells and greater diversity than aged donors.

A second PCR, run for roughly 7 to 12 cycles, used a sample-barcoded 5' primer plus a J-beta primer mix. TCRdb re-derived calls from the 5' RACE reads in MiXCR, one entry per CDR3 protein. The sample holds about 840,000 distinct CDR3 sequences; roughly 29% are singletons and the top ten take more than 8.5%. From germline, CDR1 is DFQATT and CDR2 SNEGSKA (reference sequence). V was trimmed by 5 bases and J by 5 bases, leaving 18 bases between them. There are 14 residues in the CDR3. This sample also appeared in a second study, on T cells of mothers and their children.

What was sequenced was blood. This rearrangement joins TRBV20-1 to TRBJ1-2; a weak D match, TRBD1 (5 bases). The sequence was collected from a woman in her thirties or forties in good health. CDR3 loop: CSAGSTGTDYGYTF. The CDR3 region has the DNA TGCAGTGCTGGGAGCACCGGGACGGATTATGGCTACACCTTC.